Listed below are T cell receptor beta chains from one sample, sequenced in a study of cytomegalovirus exposure and HLA in healthy donors. Sequenced by immunoSEQ multiplex PCR; TCRdb stores in-frame clones only, minus some. The sample includes approximately 56,000 clones, more than 80% of them seen just once. Sequenced material: PBMCs. These receptors all stem from a man aged 18 to 29 in good health and CMV-seronegative. The CDR3 runs from the conserved cysteine through the conserved F or W. D genes are given only for firm matches. A row's size may be missing; if present it is once, few, many or a size class.

TRBJ2-3	TRBV2	NA	NA	TGTGCCAGCAGCTACCGGGCTAGCGTACGCACAGATACGCAGTATTTT	CASSYRASVRTDTQYF
TRBJ2-2	TRBV9	few	TRBD2	TGTGCCAGCAGCGTAGGGAGGCGAGCGGGAGTCACCGGGGAGCTGTTTTTT	CASSVGRRAGVTGELFF
TRBJ2-1	TRBV28	NA	TRBD2	TGTGCCAGCAGTCCGGATAGCGGGACCCTCTACAATGAGCAGTTCTTC	CASSPDSGTLYNEQFF
TRBJ2-5	TRBV5-4	few	NA	TGTGCCAGCAGCTTGGCAGGGAAAGAGACCCAGTACTTC	CASSLAGKETQYF
TRBJ2-3	TRBV2	NA	TRBD1	TGTGCCAGCAGTGGGGGGACAGGGAGGGGCACAGATACGCAGTATTTT	CASSGGTGRGTDTQYF
TRBJ2-3	TRBV15	NA	TRBD2	TGTGCCACCAGCAGGGTAGCGGGGGTGGGGACAGATACGCAGTATTTT	CATSRVAGVGTDTQYF
TRBJ2-3	TRBV18	NA	NA	TGTGCCAGCTCACAACAGTTTAGCACAGATACGCAGTATTTT	CASSQQFSTDTQYF
TRBJ2-5	TRBV13	NA	NA	TGTGCCAGCAGCTTAGGCAGGGGCGGGGAGACCCAGTACTTC	CASSLGRGGETQYF
TRBJ2-7	TRBV13	NA	TRBD2	TGTGCCAGCCGTTCTAGCGGGGTCTCCTACAAGCAGTACTTC	CASRSSGVSYKQYF
TRBJ2-5	TRBV15	NA	NA	TGTGCCACCAGCAGAGGCCGGGCGGGCGAGACCCAGTACTTC	CATSRGRAGETQYF
TRBJ2-5	TRBV4-2	NA	TRBD2	TGTGCCAGCAGCCAATCGGGACTAGCGGGAGAGGGATCAGAGACCCAGTACTTC	CASSQSGLAGEGSETQYF
TRBJ2-1	TRBV25-1	NA	NA	TGTGCCAGCAGCTCTTCTAGTGGGTATGAGCAGTTCTTC	CASSSSSGYEQFF
TRBJ2-1	TRBV2	once	TRBD2	TGTGCCAGCAATTTAGCGGGAGGGCCGGAGCAGTTCTTC	CASNLAGGPEQFF
TRBJ2-1	TRBV9	NA	NA	TGTGCCTGCGGGGAAGGTAGCGGAAGGAATGAGCAGTTCTTC	CACGEGSGRNEQFF
TRBJ2-7	TRBV10-3	NA	NA	TGTGCCATCAGTGTGAGCTCCTACGAGCAGTACTTC	CAISVSSYEQYF
TRBJ2-5	TRBV6-1	NA	NA	TGTGCCAGCAGTGAAGGTTGGGCGGGAGAGACCCAGTACTTC	CASSEGWAGETQYF
TRBJ2-6	TRBV19	NA	NA	TGTGCCAGTAGTTTACAGGGCCCTGGGGCCAACGTCCTGACTTTC	CASSLQGPGANVLTF
TRBJ2-7	TRBV7-2	NA	TRBD1	TGTGCCAGCAGCCCGGGACAGGGGTACGAGCAGTACTTC	CASSPGQGYEQYF
TRBJ2-5	TRBV5-6	NA	TRBD2	TGTGCCAGCAGTTTCCTAGCGGGGGACAAAGAGACCCAGTACTTC	CASSFLAGDKETQYF
TRBJ1-5	TRBV19	NA	TRBD1	TGTGCCAGTAGTATTGACAGGGTTGGCAATCAGCCCCAGCATTTT	CASSIDRVGNQPQHF
TRBJ2-5	TRBV7-2	NA	NA	TGTGCCAGCAGCTTCAGGGGAGAGACCCAGTACTTC	CASSFRGETQYF
TRBJ1-5	TRBV6-1	few	NA	TGTGCCAGCGGGGCAACGAACTTCCATCAGCCCCAGCATTTT	CASGATNFHQPQHF
TRBJ2-3	TRBV11-2	NA	NA	TGTGCCAGCTTAGCGGAGAGCACAGATACGCAGTATTTT	CASLAESTDTQYF
TRBJ1-4	TRBV7-2	NA	NA	TGTGCCAGCACCCTTACAGCAACTAATGAAAAACTGTTTTTT	CASTLTATNEKLFF
TRBJ2-5	TRBV5-4	few	NA	TGTGCCAGCAGCTTGAGTAGCCTTACTAAGAGAACCCAGTACTTC	CASSLSSLTKRTQYF
TRBJ1-1	TRBV10-2	NA	NA	TGCGCCAGCAGTGAGAAGTCACAATACACTGAAGCTTTCTTT	CASSEKSQYTEAFF
TRBJ1-5	TRBV7-8	NA	TRBD1	TGTGCCAGCAGCCCCGGGACAGGGGGCGGTCAGCCCCAGCATTTT	CASSPGTGGGQPQHF
TRBJ2-7	TRBV27	NA	TRBD2	TGTGCCAGCAGTCCGGGACTAGCGGGAATTACCTACGAGCAGTACTTC	CASSPGLAGITYEQYF
TRBJ2-1	TRBV7-3	NA	TRBD2	TGTGCCAGCGGTATGATAGCGGGAGTCCGTGAGCAGTTCTTC	CASGMIAGVREQFF
TRBJ1-2	TRBV6-5	NA	NA	TGTGCCAGCGAGGACTCGATCGGCGGCTACACCTTC	CASEDSIGGYTF
TRBJ2-1	TRBV7-7	NA	TRBD2	TGTGCTAGCAGCTTAAGTCTTGGTTCTAGCGGGAGCGATGAGCAGTTCTTC	CASSLSLGSSGSDEQFF
TRBJ2-7	TRBV2	once	NA	TGTGCCAGCAGTTCTAGAGGAGTGTTCGTCGAGCAGTACTTC	CASSSRGVFVEQYF
TRBJ2-2	TRBV4-2	NA	NA	TGTGCCAGCAGCCAAGATACAGGGAACACCGGGGAGCTGTTTTTT	CASSQDTGNTGELFF
TRBJ2-5	TRBV4-3	NA	NA	TGCGCCAGCAGCCAAGTTCCAGTATTGGGCGAGACCCAGTACTTC	CASSQVPVLGETQYF
TRBJ2-4	TRBV28	once	TRBD2	TGTGCCAGCAGTAAACCGGGACTAGCGGGGGGGAGAGCCAAAAACATTCAGTACTTC	CASSKPGLAGGRAKNIQYF
TRBJ2-7	TRBV7-8	NA	TRBD2	TGTGCCAGCAGCCGAGCGGGATTCGAGCAGTACTTC	CASSRAGFEQYF
TRBJ1-2	TRBV6-6	NA	NA	TGTGCCAGCAGTTACTCGGAGGGGCGCGGCTACACCTTC	CASSYSEGRGYTF
TRBJ2-6	TRBV5-4	NA	NA	TGTGCCAGCAGCTTCGGTTTAAGCTCTGGGGCCAACGTCCTGACTTTC	CASSFGLSSGANVLTF
TRBJ2-3	TRBV11-3	NA	NA	TGTGCCAGCAGCTTAGGACTAGCAGATACGCAGTATTTT	CASSLGLADTQYF
TRBJ1-4	TRBV28	once	TRBD1	TGTGCCAGCAGTAACCACAGGGGGGTGAGAGAAAAACTGTTTTTT	CASSNHRGVREKLFF
TRBJ2-7	TRBV6-5	NA	NA	TGTGCCACCGCTAGCTCCTTGTTATACGAGCAGTACTTC	CATASSLLYEQYF
TRBJ1-4	TRBV19	once	NA	TGTGCCAGTAGTATAGGGGACACTGGGGACGAAAAACTGTTTTTT	CASSIGDTGDEKLFF
TRBJ2-2	TRBV5-1	NA	TRBD2	TGCGCCAGCAGCCTAGGGACTAGCCTTACCGGGGAGCTGTTTTTT	CASSLGTSLTGELFF
TRBJ2-3	TRBV7-9	NA	NA	TGTGCCAGCAGTCCCAGCGAGCAAAGCACAGATACGCAGTATTTT	CASSPSEQSTDTQYF
TRBJ2-5	TRBV7-2	NA	TRBD1	TGTGCCAGCAGCTTAGTTGGGACAGGTGAAGAGACCCAGTACTTC	CASSLVGTGEETQYF
TRBJ2-3	TRBV28	NA	TRBD1	TGTGCCAGCAGTTTAAGCCAGGGGGCGGGAGATACGCAGTATTTT	CASSLSQGAGDTQYF
TRBJ2-1	TRBV6-6	NA	NA	TGTGCCAGCAGTTACTTGGGGGAGGTACCCTACAATGAGCAGTTCTTC	CASSYLGEVPYNEQFF
TRBJ2-1	TRBV19	NA	TRBD2	TGTGCCAGTCTAGCGCGGCGGGAGTTCGTGGATGAGCAGTTCTTC	CASLARREFVDEQFF
TRBJ1-1	TRBV29-1	NA	TRBD1	TGCAGCGTTAAACAGGGGGCGAACACTGAAGCTTTCTTT	CSVKQGANTEAFF